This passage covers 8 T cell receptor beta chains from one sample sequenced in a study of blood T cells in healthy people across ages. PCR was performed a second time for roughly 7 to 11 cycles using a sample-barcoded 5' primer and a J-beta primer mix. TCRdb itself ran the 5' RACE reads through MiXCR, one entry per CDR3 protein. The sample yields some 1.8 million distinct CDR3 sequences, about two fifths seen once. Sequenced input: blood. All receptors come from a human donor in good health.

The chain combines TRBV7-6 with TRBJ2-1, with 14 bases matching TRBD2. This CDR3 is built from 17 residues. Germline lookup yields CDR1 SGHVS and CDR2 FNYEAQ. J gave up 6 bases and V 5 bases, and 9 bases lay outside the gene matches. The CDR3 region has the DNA TGTGCCAGCAGCCATGGACTAGCGGGGGGTCAGGCCAATGAGCAGTTCTTC. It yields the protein CASSHGLAGGQANEQFF.

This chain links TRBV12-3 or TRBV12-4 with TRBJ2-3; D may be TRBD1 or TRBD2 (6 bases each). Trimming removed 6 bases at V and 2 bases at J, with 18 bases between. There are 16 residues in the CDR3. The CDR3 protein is CASRGGWGRVTDTQYF. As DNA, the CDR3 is TGTGCCAGCAGGGGGGGATGGGGGCGAGTCACAGATACGCAGTATTTT.

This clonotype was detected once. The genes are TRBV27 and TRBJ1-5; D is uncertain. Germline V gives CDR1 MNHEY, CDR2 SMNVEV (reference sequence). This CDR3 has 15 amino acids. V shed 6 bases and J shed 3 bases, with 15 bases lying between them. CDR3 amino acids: CASRLWGQDNQPQHF. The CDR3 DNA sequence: TGTGCCAGCAGGCTGTGGGGTCAGGACAATCAGCCCCAGCATTTT.

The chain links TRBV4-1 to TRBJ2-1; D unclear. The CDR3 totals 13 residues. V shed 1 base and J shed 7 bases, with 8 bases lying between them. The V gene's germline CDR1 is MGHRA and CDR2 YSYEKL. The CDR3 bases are TGCGCCAGCAGCCAAGTGAAGGGAAATGAGCAGTTCTTC. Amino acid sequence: CASSQVKGNEQFF.

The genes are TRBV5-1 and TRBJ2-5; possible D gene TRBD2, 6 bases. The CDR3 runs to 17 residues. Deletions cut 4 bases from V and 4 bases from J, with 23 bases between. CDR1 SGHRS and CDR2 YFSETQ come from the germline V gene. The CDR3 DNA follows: TGCGCCAGCAGCGACCGTCGGTGGGGAGGAGAGGGAGAGACCCAGTACTTC. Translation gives CASSDRRWGGEGETQYF.

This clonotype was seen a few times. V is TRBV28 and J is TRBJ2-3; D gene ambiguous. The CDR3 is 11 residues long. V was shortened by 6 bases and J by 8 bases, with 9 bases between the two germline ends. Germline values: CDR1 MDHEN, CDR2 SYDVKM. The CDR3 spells CASRSVRTQYF. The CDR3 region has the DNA TGTGCCAGCAGGTCGGTGCGTACGCAGTATTTT.

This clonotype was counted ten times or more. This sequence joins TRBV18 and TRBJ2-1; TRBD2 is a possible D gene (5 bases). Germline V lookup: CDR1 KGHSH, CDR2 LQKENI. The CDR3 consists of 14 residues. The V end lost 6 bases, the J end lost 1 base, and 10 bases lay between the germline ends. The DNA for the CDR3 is TGTGCCAGCTCGTTGCGGACTTCCTACAATGAGCAGTTCTTC. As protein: CASSLRTSYNEQFF.

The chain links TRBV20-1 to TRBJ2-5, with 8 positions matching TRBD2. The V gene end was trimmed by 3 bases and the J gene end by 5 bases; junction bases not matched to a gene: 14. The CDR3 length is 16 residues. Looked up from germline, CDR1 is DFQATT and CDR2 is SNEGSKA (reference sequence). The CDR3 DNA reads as TGCAGTGCTAGCGGGACTAGGGAACGGGAGCGGGAGACCCAGTACTTC. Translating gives CSASGTRERERETQYF.